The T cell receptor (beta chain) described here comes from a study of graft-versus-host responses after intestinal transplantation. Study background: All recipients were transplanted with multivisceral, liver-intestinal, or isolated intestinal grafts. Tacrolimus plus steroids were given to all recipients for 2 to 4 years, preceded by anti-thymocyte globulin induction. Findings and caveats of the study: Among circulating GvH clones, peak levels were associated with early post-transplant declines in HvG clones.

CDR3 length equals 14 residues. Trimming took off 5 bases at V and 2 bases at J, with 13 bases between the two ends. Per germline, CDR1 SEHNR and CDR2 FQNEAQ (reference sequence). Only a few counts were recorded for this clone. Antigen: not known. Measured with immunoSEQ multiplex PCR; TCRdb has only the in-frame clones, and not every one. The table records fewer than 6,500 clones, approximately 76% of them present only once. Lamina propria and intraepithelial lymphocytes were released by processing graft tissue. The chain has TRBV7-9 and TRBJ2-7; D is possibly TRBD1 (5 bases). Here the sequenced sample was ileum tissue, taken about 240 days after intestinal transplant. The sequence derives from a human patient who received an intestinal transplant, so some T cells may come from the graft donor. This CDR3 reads CASSPSRAAYEQYF. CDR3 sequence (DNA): TGTGCCAGCAGCCCAAGCAGGGCAGCCTACGAGCAGTACTTC. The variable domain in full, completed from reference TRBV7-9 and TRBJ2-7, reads DTGVSQNPRHKITKRGQNVTFRCDPISEHNRLYWYRQTLGQGPEFLTYFQNEAQLEKSRLLSDRFSAERPKGSFSTLEIQRTEQGDSAMYLCASSPSRAAYEQYFGPGTRLTVT.